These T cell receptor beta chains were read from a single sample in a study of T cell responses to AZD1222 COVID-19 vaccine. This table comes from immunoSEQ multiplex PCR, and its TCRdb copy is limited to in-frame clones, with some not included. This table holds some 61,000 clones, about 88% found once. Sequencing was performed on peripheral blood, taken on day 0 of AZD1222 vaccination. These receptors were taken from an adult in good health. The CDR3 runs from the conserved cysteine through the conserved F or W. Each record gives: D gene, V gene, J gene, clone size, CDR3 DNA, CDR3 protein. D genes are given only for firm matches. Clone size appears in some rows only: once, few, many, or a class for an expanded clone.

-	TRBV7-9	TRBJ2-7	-	TGTGCCAGCAGCCACCCGGGGATCGAACTCGACGAGCAGTACTTC	CASSHPGIELDEQYF
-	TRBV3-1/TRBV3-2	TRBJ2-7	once	TGTGCCAGCAGGAGGGGCAACGACTACGAGCAGTACTTC	CASRRGNDYEQYF
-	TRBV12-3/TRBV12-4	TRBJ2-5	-	TGTGCCAGCAGTTTACCAGGGGAAGAGACCCAGTACTTC	CASSLPGEETQYF
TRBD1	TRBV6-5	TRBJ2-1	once	TGTGCCAGCAGCGGGACCCAGGGGGCCTACAATGAGCAGTTCTTC	CASSGTQGAYNEQFF
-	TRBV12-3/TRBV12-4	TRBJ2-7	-	TGTGCCAGCAGTTTTTTCTGGGGCGAGCAGTACTTC	CASSFFWGEQYF
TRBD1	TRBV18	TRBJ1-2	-	TGTGCCAGCTCACTCGGGACAGGGATTTATGGCTACACCTTC	CASSLGTGIYGYTF
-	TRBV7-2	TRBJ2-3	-	TGTGCCAGCAGCCCCCCGGGGACGGATACGCAGTATTTT	CASSPPGTDTQYF
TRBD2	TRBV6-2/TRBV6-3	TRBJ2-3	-	TGTGCCAGCAGTTCCTTAGCGGGGGACATCACAGATACGCAGTATTTT	CASSSLAGDITDTQYF
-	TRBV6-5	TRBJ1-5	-	TGTGCCAGCAGCCCGGACAGTTTGGGCAATCAGCCCCAGCATTTT	CASSPDSLGNQPQHF
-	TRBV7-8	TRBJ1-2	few	TGTGCCAGCAGCTTAGGCGTTCGGGTACTCAATAACTATGGCTACACCTTC	CASSLGVRVLNNYGYTF
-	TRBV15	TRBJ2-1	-	TGTGCCACCAGCAGATTAATACAATGGTACAATGAGCAGTTCTTC	CATSRLIQWYNEQFF
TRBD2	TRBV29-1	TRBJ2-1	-	TGCAGCGTTGATGAGGGAGGGCCGACTGAGCAGTTCTTC	CSVDEGGPTEQFF
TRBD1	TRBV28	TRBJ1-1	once	TGTGTCAGCAGTTTGGTCAGGGGGTGGACTGAAGCTTTCTTT	CVSSLVRGWTEAFF
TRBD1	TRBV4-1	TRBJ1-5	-	TGCGCCAGCAGCCAAAGGCCCACCCAACAGGGGCCTAATCAGCCCCAGCATTTT	CASSQRPTQQGPNQPQHF
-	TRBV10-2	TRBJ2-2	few	TGCGCCAGCAGTGACTCCGACACCGGGGAGCTGTTTTTT	CASSDSDTGELFF
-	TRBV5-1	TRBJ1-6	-	TGCGCCAGCAGCCCCCAGGCCTCCGGGGACTCACCCCTCCACTTT	CASSPQASGDSPLHF
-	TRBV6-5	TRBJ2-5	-	TGTGCCAGCAGCCGATACCAAGAGACCCAGTACTTC	CASSRYQETQYF
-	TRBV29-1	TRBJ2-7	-	TGCAGCGCCCAAACAGGCTCCTACGAGCAGTACTTC	CSAQTGSYEQYF
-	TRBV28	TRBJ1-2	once	TGTGCCAGCAGTTCATACTCGGGGAGCTATGGCTACACCTTC	CASSSYSGSYGYTF
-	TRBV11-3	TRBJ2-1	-	TGTGCCAGCAGCTCGGGTTCCTACAATGAGCAGTTCTTC	CASSSGSYNEQFF